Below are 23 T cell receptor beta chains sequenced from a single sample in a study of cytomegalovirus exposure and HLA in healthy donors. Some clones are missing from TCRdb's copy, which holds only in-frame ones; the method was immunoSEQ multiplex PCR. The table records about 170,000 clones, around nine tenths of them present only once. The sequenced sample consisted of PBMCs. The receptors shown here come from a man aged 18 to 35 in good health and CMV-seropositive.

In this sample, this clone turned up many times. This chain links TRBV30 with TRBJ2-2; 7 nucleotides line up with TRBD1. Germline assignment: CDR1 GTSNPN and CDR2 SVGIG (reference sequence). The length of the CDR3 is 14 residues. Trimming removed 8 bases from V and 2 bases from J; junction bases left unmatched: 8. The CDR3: CATQGWSNTGELFF. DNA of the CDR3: TGTGCCACACAGGGGTGGTCCAACACCGGGGAGCTGTTTTTT.

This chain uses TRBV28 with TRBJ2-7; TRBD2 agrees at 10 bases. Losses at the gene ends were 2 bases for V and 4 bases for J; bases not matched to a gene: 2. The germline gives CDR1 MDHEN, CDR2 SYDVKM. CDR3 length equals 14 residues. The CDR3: CASSLLAGEYEQYF. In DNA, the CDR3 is TGTGCCAGCAGTTTACTAGCGGGAGAATACGAGCAGTACTTC.

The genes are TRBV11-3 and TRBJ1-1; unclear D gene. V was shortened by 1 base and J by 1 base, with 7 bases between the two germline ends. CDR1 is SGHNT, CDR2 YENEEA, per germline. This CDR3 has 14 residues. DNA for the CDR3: TGTGCCAGCAGCTTAGGGGGAGGGAACACTGAAGCTTTCTTT. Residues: CASSLGGGNTEAFF. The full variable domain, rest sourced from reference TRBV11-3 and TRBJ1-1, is EAGVVQSPRYKIIEKKQPVAFWCNPISGHNTLYWYLQNLGQGPELLIRYENEEAVDDSQLPKDRFSAERLKGVDSTLKIQPAELGDSAVYLCASSLGGGNTEAFFGQGTRLTVV.

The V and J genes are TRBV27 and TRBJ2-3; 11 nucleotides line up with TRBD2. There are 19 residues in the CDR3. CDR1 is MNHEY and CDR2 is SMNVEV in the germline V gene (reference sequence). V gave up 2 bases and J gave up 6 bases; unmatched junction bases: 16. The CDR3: CASSLPPGLAGGIGDTQYF. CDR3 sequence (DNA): TGTGCCAGCAGTTTACCCCCCGGACTAGCGGGTGGGATTGGGGATACGCAGTATTTT.

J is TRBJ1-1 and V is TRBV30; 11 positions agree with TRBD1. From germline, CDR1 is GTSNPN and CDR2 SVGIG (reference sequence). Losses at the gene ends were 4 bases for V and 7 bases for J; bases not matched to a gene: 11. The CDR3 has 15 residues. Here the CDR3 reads CAWNRDRGWKFEAFF. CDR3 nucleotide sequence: TGTGCCTGGAACCGGGACAGGGGGTGGAAGTTTGAAGCTTTCTTT.

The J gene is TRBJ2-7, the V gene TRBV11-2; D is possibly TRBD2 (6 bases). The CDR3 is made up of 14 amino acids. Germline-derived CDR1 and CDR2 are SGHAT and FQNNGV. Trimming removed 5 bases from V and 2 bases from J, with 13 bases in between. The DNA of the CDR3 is TGTGCCAGCAGCCCTTCGGGACTCCCCTACGAGCAGTACTTC. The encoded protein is CASSPSGLPYEQYF.

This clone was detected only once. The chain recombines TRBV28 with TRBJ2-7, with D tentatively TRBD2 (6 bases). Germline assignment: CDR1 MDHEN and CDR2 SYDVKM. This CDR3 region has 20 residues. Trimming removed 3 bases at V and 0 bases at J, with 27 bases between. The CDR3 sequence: CASSFPLRESSGLSSYEQYF. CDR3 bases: TGTGCCAGCAGTTTTCCGCTCCGGGAATCGAGCGGGCTGAGCTCCTACGAGCAGTACTTC.

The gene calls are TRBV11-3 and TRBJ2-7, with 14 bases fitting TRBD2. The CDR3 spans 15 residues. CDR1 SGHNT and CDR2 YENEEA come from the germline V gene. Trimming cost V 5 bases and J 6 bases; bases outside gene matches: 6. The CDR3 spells CASSTGTSGRTEQYF. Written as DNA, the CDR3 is TGTGCCAGCAGCACGGGGACTAGCGGGAGAACCGAGCAGTACTTC.

As DNA, the CDR3 is TGTGCCAGTAGTATTGGACAGGGGCTAGGCTACGAGCAGTACTTC. It codes for CASSIGQGLGYEQYF. This chain links TRBV19 with TRBJ2-7, with 9 bases that match TRBD1. In germline, CDR1 is LNHDA, CDR2 SQIVND (reference sequence). This CDR3 is 15 amino acids long. Trimming at V came to 3 bases and at J to 3 bases, leaving 6 bases not matched to a gene.

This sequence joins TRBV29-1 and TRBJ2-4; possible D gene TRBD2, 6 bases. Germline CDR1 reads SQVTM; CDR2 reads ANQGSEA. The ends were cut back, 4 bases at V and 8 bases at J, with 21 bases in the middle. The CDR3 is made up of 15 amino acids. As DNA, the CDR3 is TGCAGCGTTGCCCTACTCGAAATGGGGAGGTACATTCAGTACTTC. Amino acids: CSVALLEMGRYIQYF.

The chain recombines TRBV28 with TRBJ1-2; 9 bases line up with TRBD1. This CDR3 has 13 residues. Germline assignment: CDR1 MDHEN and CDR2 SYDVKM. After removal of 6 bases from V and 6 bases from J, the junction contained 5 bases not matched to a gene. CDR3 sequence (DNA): TGTGCCAGCAGACTCGGACAGGGGAATGGCTACACCTTC. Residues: CASRLGQGNGYTF.

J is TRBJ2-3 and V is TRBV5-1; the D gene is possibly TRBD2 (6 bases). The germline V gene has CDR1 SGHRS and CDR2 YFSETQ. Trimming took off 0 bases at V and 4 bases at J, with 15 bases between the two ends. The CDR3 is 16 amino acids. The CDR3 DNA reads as TGCGCCAGCAGCTTGGGAGCGGGTTCTTCATCAGATACGCAGTATTTT. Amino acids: CASSLGAGSSSDTQYF.

The CDR3 is CASSSATGYNEQFF. For the CDR3, the DNA is TGTGCCAGCAGCTCGGCGACAGGGTACAATGAGCAGTTCTTC. The rearrangement uses TRBV7-3 and TRBJ2-1; 7 bases map to TRBD1. The V gene's germline CDR1 is SGHTA and CDR2 FQGTGA. The CDR3 length is 14 residues. J gave up 4 bases and V 4 bases, and 4 bases lay outside the gene matches.

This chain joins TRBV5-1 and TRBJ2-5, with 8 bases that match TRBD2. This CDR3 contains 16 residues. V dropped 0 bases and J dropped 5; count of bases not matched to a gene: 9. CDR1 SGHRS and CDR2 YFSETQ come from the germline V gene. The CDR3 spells CASSLAQGLVPETQYF. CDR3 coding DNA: TGCGCCAGCAGCTTGGCCCAGGGACTAGTCCCGGAGACCCAGTACTTC.

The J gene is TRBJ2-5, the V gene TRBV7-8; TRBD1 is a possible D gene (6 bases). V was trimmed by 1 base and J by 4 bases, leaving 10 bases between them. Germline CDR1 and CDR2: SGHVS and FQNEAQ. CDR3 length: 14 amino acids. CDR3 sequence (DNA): TGTGCCAGCAGCTTAGTGGCCAGGGGAGAGACCCAGTACTTC. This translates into CASSLVARGETQYF.

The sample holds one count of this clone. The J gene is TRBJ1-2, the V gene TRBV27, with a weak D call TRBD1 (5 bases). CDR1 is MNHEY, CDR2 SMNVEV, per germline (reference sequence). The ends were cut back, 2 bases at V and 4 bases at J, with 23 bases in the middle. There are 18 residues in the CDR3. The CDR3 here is CASSLKGREGPLFYGYTF. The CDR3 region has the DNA TGTGCCAGCAGTTTAAAGGGCAGGGAGGGACCGCTTTTCTATGGCTACACCTTC.

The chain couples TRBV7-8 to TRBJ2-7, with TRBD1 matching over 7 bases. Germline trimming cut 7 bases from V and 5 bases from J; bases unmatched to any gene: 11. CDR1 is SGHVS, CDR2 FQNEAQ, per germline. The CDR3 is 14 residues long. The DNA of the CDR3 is TGTGCCAGCAAGACAGGGCCCAACGGGGACGAGCAGTACTTC. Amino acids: CASKTGPNGDEQYF.

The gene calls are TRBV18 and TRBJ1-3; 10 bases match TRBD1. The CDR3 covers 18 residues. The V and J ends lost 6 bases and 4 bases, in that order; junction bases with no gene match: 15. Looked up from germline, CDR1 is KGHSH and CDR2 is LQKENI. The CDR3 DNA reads TGTGCCAGCTCCCCGGCTCCGGGACAGGGGATGATAGGAAACACCATATATTTT. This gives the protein CASSPAPGQGMIGNTIYF.

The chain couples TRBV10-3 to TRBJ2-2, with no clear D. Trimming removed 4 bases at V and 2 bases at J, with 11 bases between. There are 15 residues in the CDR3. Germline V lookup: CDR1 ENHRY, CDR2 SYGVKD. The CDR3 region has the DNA TGTGCCATCAGTGGGGCAGCCCTTAACACCGGGGAGCTGTTTTTT. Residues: CAISGAALNTGELFF.

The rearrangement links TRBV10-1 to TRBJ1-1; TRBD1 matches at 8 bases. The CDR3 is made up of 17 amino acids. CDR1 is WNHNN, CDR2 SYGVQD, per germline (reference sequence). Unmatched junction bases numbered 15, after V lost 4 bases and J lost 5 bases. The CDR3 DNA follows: TGCGCCAGCAGTGTTAACCGGGACAGGTATTTCAAGACTGAAGCTTTCTTT. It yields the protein CASSVNRDRYFKTEAFF.

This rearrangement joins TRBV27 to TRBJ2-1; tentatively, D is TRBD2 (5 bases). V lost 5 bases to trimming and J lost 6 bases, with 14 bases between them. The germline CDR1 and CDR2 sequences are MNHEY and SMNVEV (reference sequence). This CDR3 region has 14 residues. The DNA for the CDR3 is TGTGCCAGCAGTGCCTACACTAGTCCCAATGAGCAGTTCTTC. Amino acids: CASSAYTSPNEQFF.

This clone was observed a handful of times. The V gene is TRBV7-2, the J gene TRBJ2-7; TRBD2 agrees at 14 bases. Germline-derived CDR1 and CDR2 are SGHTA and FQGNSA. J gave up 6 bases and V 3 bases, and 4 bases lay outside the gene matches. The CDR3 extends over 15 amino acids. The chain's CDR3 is CASSFWTSGRPEQYF. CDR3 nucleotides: TGTGCCAGCAGCTTCTGGACTAGCGGGAGGCCCGAGCAGTACTTC.

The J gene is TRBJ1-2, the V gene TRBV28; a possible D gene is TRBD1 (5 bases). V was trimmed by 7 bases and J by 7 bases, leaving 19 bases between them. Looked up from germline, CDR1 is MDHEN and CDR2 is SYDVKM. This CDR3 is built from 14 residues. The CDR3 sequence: CASTPGGAGRGYTF. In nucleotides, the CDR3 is TGTGCCAGCACCCCCGGAGGGGCAGGACGTGGCTACACCTTC.